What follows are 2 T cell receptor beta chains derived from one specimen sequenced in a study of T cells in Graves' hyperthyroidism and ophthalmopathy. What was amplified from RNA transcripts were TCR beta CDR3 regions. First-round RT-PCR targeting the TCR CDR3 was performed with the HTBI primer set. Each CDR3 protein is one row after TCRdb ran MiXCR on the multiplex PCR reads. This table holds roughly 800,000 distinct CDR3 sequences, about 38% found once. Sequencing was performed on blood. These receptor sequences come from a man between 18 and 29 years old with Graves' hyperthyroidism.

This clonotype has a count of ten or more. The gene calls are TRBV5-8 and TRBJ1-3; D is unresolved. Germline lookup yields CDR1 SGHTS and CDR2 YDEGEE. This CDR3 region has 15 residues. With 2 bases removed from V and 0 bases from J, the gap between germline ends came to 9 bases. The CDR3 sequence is CASSLSRYSGNTIYF. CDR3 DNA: TGTGCCAGCAGCTTAAGCCGCTACTCTGGAAACACCATATATTTT.

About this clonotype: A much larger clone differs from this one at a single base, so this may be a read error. The CDR3 protein is CASSLEGRGYQETQYF. The CDR3 region has the DNA TGTGCCAGCAGCTTAGAGGGGCGAGGGTACCAAGAGACCCAGTACTTC. This chain uses TRBV7-8 with TRBJ2-5, with D perhaps given as TRBD1 or TRBD2 (5 bases each). Trimming took off 1 base at V and 0 bases at J, with 12 bases between the two ends. CDR1 is SGHVS, CDR2 FQNEAQ, per germline. There are 16 residues in the CDR3. Full variable domain (remainder filled in from reference TRBV7-8 and TRBJ2-5): GAGVSQSPRYKVAKRGQDVALRCDPISGHVSLFWYQQALGQGPEFLTYFQNEAQLDKSGLPSDRFFAERPEGSVSTLKIQRTQQEDSAVYLCASSLEGRGYQETQYFGPGTRLLVL.